Listed below are T cell receptor beta chains from one sample, sequenced in a study of blood T cell repertoires in COVID-19. Using immunoSEQ multiplex PCR, the repertoire was profiled, and TCRdb retains in-frame clones only, with some absent. This table holds about 70,000 clones, around 81% found once. Sequencing was done on a sample of peripheral blood. These receptor sequences come from a woman aged 65 to 85 with acute or convalescent COVID-19. Both conserved end residues are part of each CDR3. The D gene is left open where the match is weak. Clone size is shown for a subset of rows, as once, few, many or a class of expanded clone.

CDR3nt: TGTGCCAGCAGTCCCGGGAGGAGCACAGATACGCAGTATTTT
CDR3aa: CASSPGRSTDTQYF
j_gene: TRBJ2-3
abundance: .
v_gene: TRBV28
d_gene: TRBD2

CDR3nt: TGTGCCAGCAGTTTCCCCGACAGGGGTGGAGAGCAGTACTTC
CDR3aa: CASSFPDRGGEQYF
j_gene: TRBJ2-7
abundance: .
v_gene: TRBV28
d_gene: TRBD1

CDR3nt: TGTGCCAGTAGAAGAGGTGCAATCCGGAATCATCAGCCCCAGCATTTT
CDR3aa: CASRRGAIRNHQPQHF
j_gene: TRBJ1-5
abundance: .
v_gene: TRBV19
d_gene: .

CDR3nt: TGTGCCAGCTCACCACCCTTAGGGGGCGCCGCCTACAATGAGCAGTTCTTC
CDR3aa: CASSPPLGGAAYNEQFF
j_gene: TRBJ2-1
abundance: .
v_gene: TRBV18
d_gene: TRBD1

CDR3nt: TGTGCCAGCAGCCCGGGACAGAGCTATGGCTACACCTTC
CDR3aa: CASSPGQSYGYTF
j_gene: TRBJ1-2
abundance: .
v_gene: TRBV6-4
d_gene: TRBD1

CDR3nt: TGTGCCAGCAGCCAGTCGTATCCTGCAACTAATGAAAAACTGTTTTTT
CDR3aa: CASSQSYPATNEKLFF
j_gene: TRBJ1-4
abundance: .
v_gene: TRBV3-1/TRBV3-2
d_gene: .

CDR3nt: TGTGCCAGCAGTTACTCCTTTAGCAATCAGCCCCAGCATTTT
CDR3aa: CASSYSFSNQPQHF
j_gene: TRBJ1-5
abundance: .
v_gene: TRBV6-2/TRBV6-3
d_gene: .

CDR3nt: TGTGCCAGCAATCGGGACAGGTCCTACGAGCAGTACTTC
CDR3aa: CASNRDRSYEQYF
j_gene: TRBJ2-7
abundance: .
v_gene: TRBV2
d_gene: TRBD1

CDR3nt: TGTGCCAGCAGCCGCTCGGGGGGGAAGACCTACGAGCAGTACTTC
CDR3aa: CASSRSGGKTYEQYF
j_gene: TRBJ2-7
abundance: .
v_gene: TRBV3-1/TRBV3-2
d_gene: TRBD2

CDR3nt: TGTGCCAGCAGTTCGGTCTATGGCTACACCTTC
CDR3aa: CASSSVYGYTF
j_gene: TRBJ1-2
abundance: .
v_gene: TRBV28
d_gene: .

CDR3nt: TGTGCCAGTAGTAACTTTGGCGGCTCCAATCAGCCCCAGCATTTT
CDR3aa: CASSNFGGSNQPQHF
j_gene: TRBJ1-5
abundance: many
v_gene: TRBV19
d_gene: .